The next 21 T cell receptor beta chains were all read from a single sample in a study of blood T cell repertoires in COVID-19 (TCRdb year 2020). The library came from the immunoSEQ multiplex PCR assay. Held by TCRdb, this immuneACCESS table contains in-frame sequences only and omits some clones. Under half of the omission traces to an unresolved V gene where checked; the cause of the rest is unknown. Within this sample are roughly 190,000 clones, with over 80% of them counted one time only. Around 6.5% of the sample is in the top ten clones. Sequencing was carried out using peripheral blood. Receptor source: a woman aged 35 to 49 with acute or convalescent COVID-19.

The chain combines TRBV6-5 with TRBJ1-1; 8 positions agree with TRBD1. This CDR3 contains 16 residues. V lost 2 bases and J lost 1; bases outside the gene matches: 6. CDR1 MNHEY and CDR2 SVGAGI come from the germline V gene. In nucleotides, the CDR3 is TGTGCCAGCAGTTACGGGTGGACAGGGAGGAACACTGAAGCTTTCTTT. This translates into CASSYGWTGRNTEAFF.

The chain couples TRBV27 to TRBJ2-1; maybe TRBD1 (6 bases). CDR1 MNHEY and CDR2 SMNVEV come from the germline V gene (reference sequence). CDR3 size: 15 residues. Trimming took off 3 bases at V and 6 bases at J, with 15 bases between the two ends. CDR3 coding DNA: TGTGCCAGCAGTTTTGCCCCCGGACAGATCAATGAGCAGTTCTTC. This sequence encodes CASSFAPGQINEQFF.

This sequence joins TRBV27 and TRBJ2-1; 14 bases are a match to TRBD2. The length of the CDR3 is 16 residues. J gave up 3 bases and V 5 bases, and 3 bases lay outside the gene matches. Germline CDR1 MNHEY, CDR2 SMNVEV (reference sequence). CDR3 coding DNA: TGTGCCAGCAGTGGGACTAGCGGGGGCAACTACAATGAGCAGTTCTTC. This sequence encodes CASSGTSGGNYNEQFF.

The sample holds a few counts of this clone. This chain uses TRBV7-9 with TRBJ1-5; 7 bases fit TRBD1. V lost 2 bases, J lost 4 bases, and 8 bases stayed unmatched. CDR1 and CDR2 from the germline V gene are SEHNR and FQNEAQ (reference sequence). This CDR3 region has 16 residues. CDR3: CASSLNPSGGNQPQHF. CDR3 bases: TGTGCCAGCAGCTTAAACCCCTCAGGGGGGAATCAGCCCCAGCATTTT. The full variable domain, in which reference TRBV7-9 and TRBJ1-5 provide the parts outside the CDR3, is DTGVSQNPRHKITKRGQNVTFRCDPISEHNRLYWYRQTLGQGPEFLTYFQNEAQLEKSRLLSDRFSAERPKGSFSTLEIQRTEQGDSAMYLCASSLNPSGGNQPQHFGDGTRLSIL.

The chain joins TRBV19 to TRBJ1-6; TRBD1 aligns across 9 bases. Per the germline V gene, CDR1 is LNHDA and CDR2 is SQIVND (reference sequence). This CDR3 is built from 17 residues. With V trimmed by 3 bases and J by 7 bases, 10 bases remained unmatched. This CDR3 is CASSMPQGARENSPLHF. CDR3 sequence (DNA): TGTGCCAGTAGTATGCCACAGGGGGCTCGAGAGAATTCACCCCTCCACTTT.

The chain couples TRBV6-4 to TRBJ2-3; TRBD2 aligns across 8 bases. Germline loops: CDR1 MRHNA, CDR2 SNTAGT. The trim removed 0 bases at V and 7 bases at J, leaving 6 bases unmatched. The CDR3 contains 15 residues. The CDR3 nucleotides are TGTGCCAGCAGTGACTCCGGGACTAGTGGGTATACGCAGTATTTT. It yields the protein CASSDSGTSGYTQYF.

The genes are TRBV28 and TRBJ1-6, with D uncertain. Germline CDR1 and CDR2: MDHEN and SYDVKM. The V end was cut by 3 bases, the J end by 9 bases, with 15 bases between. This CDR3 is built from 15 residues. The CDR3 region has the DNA TGTGCCAGCAGTTTCCGGCGGAGGGAAGGTTCACCCCTCCACTTT. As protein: CASSFRRREGSPLHF.

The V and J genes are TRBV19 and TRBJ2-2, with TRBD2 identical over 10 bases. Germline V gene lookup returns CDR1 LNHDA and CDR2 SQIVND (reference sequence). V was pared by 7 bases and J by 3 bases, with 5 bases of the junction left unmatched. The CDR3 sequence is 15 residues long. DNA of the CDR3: TGTGCCAGTACCATAGCGGGGGGTTACACCGGGGAGCTGTTTTTT. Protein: CASTIAGGYTGELFF.

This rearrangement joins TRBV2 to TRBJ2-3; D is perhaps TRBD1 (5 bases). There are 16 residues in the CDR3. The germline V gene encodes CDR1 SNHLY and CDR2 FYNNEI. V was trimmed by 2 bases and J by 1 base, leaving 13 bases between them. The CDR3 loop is CASSESRVTGTDTQYF. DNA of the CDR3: TGTGCCAGCAGTGAAAGCAGGGTAACAGGCACAGATACGCAGTATTTT.

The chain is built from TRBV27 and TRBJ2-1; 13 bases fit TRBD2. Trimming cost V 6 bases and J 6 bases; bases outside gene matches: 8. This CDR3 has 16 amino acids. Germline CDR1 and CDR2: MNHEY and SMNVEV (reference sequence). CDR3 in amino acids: CASSTSGRAGGNEQFF. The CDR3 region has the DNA TGTGCCAGCAGCACTAGCGGGAGGGCCGGGGGCAATGAGCAGTTCTTC.

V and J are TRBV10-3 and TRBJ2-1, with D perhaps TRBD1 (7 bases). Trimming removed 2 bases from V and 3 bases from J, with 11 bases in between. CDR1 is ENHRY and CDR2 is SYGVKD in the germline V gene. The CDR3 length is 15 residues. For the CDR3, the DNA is TGTGCCATCAGTGAGGCCAGGGGGGTCTACAATGAGCAGTTCTTC. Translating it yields CAISEARGVYNEQFF.

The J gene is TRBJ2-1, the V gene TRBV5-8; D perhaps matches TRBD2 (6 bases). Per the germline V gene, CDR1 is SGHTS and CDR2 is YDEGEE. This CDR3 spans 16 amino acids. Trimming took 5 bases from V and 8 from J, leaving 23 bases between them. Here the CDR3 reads CASSSKLAPQLDEQFF. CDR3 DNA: TGTGCCAGCAGTTCGAAACTAGCACCCCAACTGGATGAGCAGTTCTTC.

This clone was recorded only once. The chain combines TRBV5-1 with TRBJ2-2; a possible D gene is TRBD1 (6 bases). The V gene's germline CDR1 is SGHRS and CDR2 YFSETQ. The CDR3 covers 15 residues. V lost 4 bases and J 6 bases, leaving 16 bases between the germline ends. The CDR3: CASSINRVKAGELFF. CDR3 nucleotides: TGCGCCAGCAGCATAAACAGGGTAAAAGCCGGGGAGCTGTTTTTT.

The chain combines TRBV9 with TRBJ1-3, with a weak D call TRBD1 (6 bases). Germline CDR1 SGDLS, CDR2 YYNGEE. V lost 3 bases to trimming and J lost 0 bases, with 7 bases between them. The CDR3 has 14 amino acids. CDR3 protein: CASSGQVSGNTIYF. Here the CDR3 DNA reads TGTGCCAGCAGCGGACAGGTCTCTGGAAACACCATATATTTT.

As DNA, the CDR3 is TGTGCCAGCAGAAAACTGAACACCGGGGAGCTGTTTTTT. Translation: CASRKLNTGELFF. The chain carries TRBV2 and TRBJ2-2, with no clear D. Trimming took off 6 bases at V and 1 base at J, with 6 bases between the two ends. CDR3 size: 13 residues. CDR1 is SNHLY, CDR2 FYNNEI, per germline.

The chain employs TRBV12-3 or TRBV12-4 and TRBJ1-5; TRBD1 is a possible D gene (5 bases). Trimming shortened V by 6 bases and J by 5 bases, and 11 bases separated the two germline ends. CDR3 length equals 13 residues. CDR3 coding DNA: TGTGCCAGCAGCTCCGACAGCCATCAGCCCCAGCATTTT. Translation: CASSSDSHQPQHF.

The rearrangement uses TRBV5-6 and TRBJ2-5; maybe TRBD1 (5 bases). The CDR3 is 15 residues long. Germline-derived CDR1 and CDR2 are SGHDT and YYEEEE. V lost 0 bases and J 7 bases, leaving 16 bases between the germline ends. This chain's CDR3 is CASSLATGGTGTQYF. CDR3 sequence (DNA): TGTGCCAGCAGCTTGGCCACAGGTGGTACCGGGACCCAGTACTTC.

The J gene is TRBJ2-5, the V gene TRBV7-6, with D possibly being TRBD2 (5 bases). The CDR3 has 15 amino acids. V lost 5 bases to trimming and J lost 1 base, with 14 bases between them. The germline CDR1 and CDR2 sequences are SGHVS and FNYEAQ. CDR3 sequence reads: CASSQLSGSQETQYF. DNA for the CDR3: TGTGCCAGCAGCCAGCTGAGCGGATCCCAAGAGACCCAGTACTTC.

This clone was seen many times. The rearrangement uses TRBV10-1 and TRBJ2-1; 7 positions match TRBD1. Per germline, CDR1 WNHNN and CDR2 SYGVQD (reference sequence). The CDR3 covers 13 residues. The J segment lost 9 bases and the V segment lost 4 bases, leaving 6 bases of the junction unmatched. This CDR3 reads CASSGIQGIEQFF. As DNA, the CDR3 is TGCGCCAGCAGTGGCATACAGGGGATTGAGCAGTTCTTC.

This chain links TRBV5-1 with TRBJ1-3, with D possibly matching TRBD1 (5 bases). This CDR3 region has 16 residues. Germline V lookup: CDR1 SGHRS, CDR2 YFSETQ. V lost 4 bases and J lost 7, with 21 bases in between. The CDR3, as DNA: TGCGCCAGCAGCCCCACCCGTCAGGGTCTCACTAACACCATATATTTT. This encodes CASSPTRQGLTNTIYF. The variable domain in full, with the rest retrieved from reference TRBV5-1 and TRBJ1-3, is KAGVTQTPRYLIKTRGQQVTLSCSPISGHRSVSWYQQTPGQGLQFLFEYFSETQRNKGNFPGRFSGRQFSNSRSEMNVSTLELGDSALYLCASSPTRQGLTNTIYFGEGSWLTVV.

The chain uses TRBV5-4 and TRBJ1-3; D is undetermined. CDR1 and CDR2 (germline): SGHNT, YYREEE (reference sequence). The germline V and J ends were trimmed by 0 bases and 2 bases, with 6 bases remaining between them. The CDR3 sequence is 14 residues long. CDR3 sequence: CASSLAVAGNTIYF. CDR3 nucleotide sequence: TGTGCCAGCAGCTTGGCGGTTGCTGGAAACACCATATATTTT.